This T cell receptor beta chain appears in the sequencing data of a study of shared clonotypes between healthy human individuals. Clones were read by immunoSEQ multiplex PCR, and TCRdb kept only the in-frame ones, dropping some. The repertoire has about 1.5 million clones, about 98% of them found once; the top ten carry less than 0.55%. This clone came up once. Sequencing input: naive CD4+ T cells sorted from blood. The subset here: CD45RA+ positively selected. The source of this sequence is a man aged 25-40 years in good health.

The DNA of the CDR3 is TGTGCCAGCTCACCCGGACAGGTAGGGACCTACGAGCAGTACTTC. As protein: CASSPGQVGTYEQYF. The chain joins TRBV18 to TRBJ2-7; TRBD1 matches 7 bases. This CDR3 region has 15 residues. Losses at the gene ends were 3 bases for V and 2 bases for J; bases not matched to a gene: 7. Germline values: CDR1 KGHSH, CDR2 LQKENI.